What follows are 12 T cell receptor beta chains derived from one specimen sequenced in a study of CD8+CD57+ T cells in acquired aplastic anemia (dated by TCRdb to 2017 to 2018). Expansion of CD8+CD57+ cells had been shown by flow cytometry in the patients chosen for sequencing. The sequencing machine was an Illumina HiSeq 2000. Genomic DNA was used as template for profiling of TCR beta VDJ combinations and CDR3 sequences. The public reads were run again by TCRdb, first through fastp at Q25 and then through MiXCR, and only productive beta chains were kept. Every CDR3 protein is listed once, alongside the most common genes and DNA of its rows. Recorded for this sample are some 200,000 distinct CDR3 sequences; 48% of them occurred a single time. The top ten constitute 9.7% of the sample. Input material: sorted CD4+, CD8+, or CD8+CD57+ T cells (not recorded which) from PBMCs. The receptors come from a human donor with aplastic anemia.

The chain is built from TRBV7-9 and TRBJ1-1, with unresolved D. The germline gives CDR1 SEHNR, CDR2 FQNEAQ (reference sequence). CDR3 length equals 12 residues. V was trimmed by 6 bases and J by 3 bases, leaving 8 bases between them. The CDR3, as DNA: TGTGCCAGCAGTTCGCGGGACACTGAAGCTTTCTTT. It codes for CASSSRDTEAFF.

The genes are TRBV24-1 and TRBJ2-3; no definite D call. Trimming removed 4 bases from V and 3 bases from J, with 16 bases in between. The CDR3 totals 16 residues. The germline CDR1 and CDR2 sequences are KGHDR and SFDVKD. The CDR3 nucleotides read TGTGCCACCAGTGACACCTATGAAAGTGGGACAGATACGCAGTATTTT. Translated, it gives CATSDTYESGTDTQYF.

The chain links TRBV10-3 to TRBJ2-2, with 7 nucleotides matching TRBD1. The CDR3 is 16 residues long. The germline V gene encodes CDR1 ENHRY and CDR2 SYGVKD. V gave up 10 bases and J gave up 3 bases; unmatched junction bases: 14. CDR3 sequence reads: CATARAQGEYTGELFF. The CDR3, as DNA: TGTGCCACCGCCCGTGCCCAGGGGGAATACACCGGGGAGCTGTTTTTT.

This clonotype was seen many times. The rearrangement uses TRBV4-1 and TRBJ2-1; D uncertain. This CDR3 is built from 13 residues. The V end lost 3 bases, the J end lost 2 bases, and 5 bases lay between the germline ends. Per the germline V gene, CDR1 is MGHRA and CDR2 is YSYEKL. This chain's CDR3 is CASSQRPYNEQFF. In DNA form, the CDR3 reads TGCGCCAGCAGCCAGAGACCCTACAATGAGCAGTTCTTC.

J is TRBJ2-1 and V is TRBV12-3 or TRBV12-4; TRBD1 might be the D (6 bases). The V end was cut by 2 bases, the J end by 7 bases, with 9 bases between. This CDR3 comprises 13 residues. The CDR3 DNA is TGTGCCAGCAGTTTACAGGGGATGAATGAGCAGTTCTTC. Translation: CASSLQGMNEQFF.

The rearrangement uses TRBV29-1 and TRBJ2-1; no firm D call. V was trimmed by 2 bases and J by 5 bases, leaving 7 bases between them. The CDR3 loop spans 12 amino acids. Germline CDR1 reads SQVTM; CDR2 reads ANQGSEA. CDR3 loop: CSVELSDNEQFF. In DNA form, the CDR3 reads TGCAGCGTTGAACTGTCCGACAATGAGCAGTTCTTC.

At least ten counts were recorded for this clonotype. The CDR3 is CASLPRGTSGRSNEQFF. CDR3 sequence (DNA): TGTGCCAGCTTACCTCGCGGGACTAGCGGGAGAAGTAATGAGCAGTTCTTC. The J gene is TRBJ2-1, the V gene TRBV12-3 or TRBV12-4, with TRBD2 matching over 14 bases. The CDR3 is 17 amino acids. J lost 7 bases, V lost 8 bases, and 13 bases had no gene match.

Remarks on this clonotype: This may be a read error: a much more frequent sequence differs by one nucleotide. This CDR3 reads CASRLGVSGNTIYF. As DNA, the CDR3 is TGCGCCAGCAGGTTAGGGGTATCTGGAAACACCATATATTTT. This chain connects TRBV5-1 to TRBJ1-3; possibly TRBD1 for D (5 bases). Per germline, CDR1 SGHRS and CDR2 YFSETQ. The CDR3 sequence is 14 residues long. Trimming pared 5 bases from V and 1 base from J, leaving 10 bases between. Full variable domain (rest looked up from reference TRBV5-1 and TRBJ1-3): KAGVTQTPRYLIKTRGQQVTLSCSPISGHRSVSWYQQTPGQGLQFLFEYFSETQRNKGNFPGRFSGRQFSNSRSEMNVSTLELGDSALYLCASRLGVSGNTIYFGEGSWLTVV.

There are many counts of this clonotype. The genes are TRBV11-2 and TRBJ2-7; possible D gene TRBD2, 7 bases. Trimming removed 5 bases at V and 6 bases at J, with 14 bases between. This CDR3 region has 13 residues. The germline V gene encodes CDR1 SGHAT and CDR2 FQNNGV. CDR3 sequence reads: CASSVNREGEQYF. The CDR3 coding sequence is TGTGCCAGCAGCGTTAACAGGGAGGGCGAGCAGTACTTC.

The chain joins TRBV11-2 to TRBJ1-1; D gene uncertain. Trimming removed 3 bases at V and 3 bases at J, with 11 bases between. The CDR3 is made up of 14 amino acids. Germline CDR1 SGHAT, CDR2 FQNNGV. The DNA of the CDR3 is TGTGCCAGCAGCTTTAGGGAGTTCGACACTGAAGCTTTCTTT. Translating it yields CASSFREFDTEAFF.

This sequence joins TRBV5-6 and TRBJ2-7; D is ambiguous. This CDR3 region has 14 residues. The V gene's germline CDR1 is SGHDT and CDR2 YYEEEE. The V end was cut by 4 bases, the J end by 0 bases, with 11 bases between. This chain's CDR3 is CASSPNWGSYEQYF. The CDR3 DNA reads TGTGCCAGCAGCCCGAATTGGGGCTCCTACGAGCAGTACTTC.

This clonotype was detected ten times or more. The J gene is TRBJ1-5, the V gene TRBV19; D might be TRBD1 (6 bases). Trimming stripped 1 base from V and 4 bases from J, with 11 bases between. The CDR3 runs to 15 residues. Germline-derived CDR1 and CDR2 are LNHDA and SQIVND (reference sequence). As DNA, the CDR3 is TGTGCCAGTAGTATAGGGACAGTGGAGAATCAGCCCCAGCATTTT. Its translation: CASSIGTVENQPQHF.